These 18 T cell receptor beta chains originate from one sample sequenced in a study of identifying expanded T cells in peripheral blood. Sequenced by immunoSEQ multiplex PCR; TCRdb stores in-frame clones only, minus some. The table has 130,000 or so clones, more than 75% seen once; the top ten hold more than 2.5%. The sequencing input was blood. All receptors come from a person aged 18 to 75 in good health.

This chain uses TRBV19 with TRBJ2-2, with D tentatively TRBD2 (7 bases). The CDR3 runs 16 residues. Deletions cut 5 bases from V and 4 bases from J, with 17 bases between. Germline CDR1 and CDR2: LNHDA and SQIVND (reference sequence). Written as DNA, the CDR3 is TGTGCCAGTAGTCCCCCCCCCGCGGGGGCCACCGGGGAGCTGTTTTTT. As protein: CASSPPPAGATGELFF.

This clone was seen only a few times. The V call is TRBV2, the J call TRBJ1-5; unclear D gene. CDR3 length: 13 residues. The V gene lost 3 bases and the J gene lost 1 base, with 4 bases spanning the gap. CDR1 is SNHLY, CDR2 FYNNEI, per germline. This chain's CDR3 is CASSDGSNQPQHF. The CDR3 DNA reads TGTGCCAGCAGTGACGGAAGCAATCAGCCCCAGCATTTT.

J is TRBJ1-1 and V is TRBV13; D is uncertain. The CDR3 covers 13 residues. Per germline, CDR1 PRHDT and CDR2 FYEKMQ (reference sequence). V was shortened by 4 bases and J by 4 bases, with 10 bases between the two germline ends. CDR3 loop: CASSSSISTEAFF. The CDR3 nucleotides read TGTGCCAGCAGCTCCAGCATAAGCACTGAAGCTTTCTTT.

This chain links TRBV19 with TRBJ2-1; 9 nucleotides align to TRBD1. The CDR3 consists of 14 residues. Germline trimming cut 10 bases from V and 6 bases from J; bases unmatched to any gene: 10. Per germline, CDR1 LNHDA and CDR2 SQIVND (reference sequence). In DNA, the CDR3 is TGTGCCACAAGACCGGGACAGGGAGTCAATGAGCAGTTCTTC. This encodes CATRPGQGVNEQFF.

On this clone itself: Its ends do not fully match the called genes, so a read error is possible. This rearrangement joins TRBV5-1 to TRBJ2-7, with TRBD2 as a possible D gene (6 bases). The CDR3 runs to 13 residues. The germline CDR1 and CDR2 sequences are SGHRS and YFSETQ. The CDR3 DNA follows: TGCGCCAGCAGCTTCATAATCGGGGGTTTGGAGGACTTC. Its protein product is CASSFIIGGLEDF.

The chain joins TRBV5-4 to TRBJ2-7; D is undetermined. CDR1 and CDR2 (germline): SGHNT, YYREEE (reference sequence). This CDR3 region has 13 residues. V lost 0 bases and J lost 3, with 7 bases in between. This chain's CDR3 is CASSLEVGYEQYF. In nucleotides, the CDR3 is TGTGCCAGCAGCTTGGAAGTGGGCTACGAGCAGTACTTC.

The V call is TRBV7-2, the J call TRBJ2-3; D is unresolved. CDR1 SGHTA and CDR2 FQGNSA come from the germline V gene. This CDR3 has 12 residues. Trimming took 6 bases from V and 6 from J, leaving 10 bases between them. In DNA form, the CDR3 reads TGTGCCAGCAGTTCACTGGGGGATACGCAGTATTTT. Its translation is CASSSLGDTQYF.

This clone appeared once. This sequence joins TRBV7-8 and TRBJ2-2; possibly TRBD1 for D (6 bases). Germline values: CDR1 SGHVS, CDR2 FQNEAQ. The CDR3 is 15 amino acids. V was clipped by 5 bases and J by 2 bases, with 12 bases between them. The CDR3 coding sequence is TGTGCCAGCAGCCCTCGACAGGCCAACACCGGGGAGCTGTTTTTT. It codes for CASSPRQANTGELFF.

This chain links TRBV7-8 with TRBJ2-2; D is undetermined. The CDR3 is 13 residues long. CDR1 and CDR2 (germline): SGHVS, FQNEAQ. Trimming pared 1 base from V and 6 bases from J, leaving 6 bases between. The DNA for the CDR3 is TGTGCCAGCAGCTTAGATTTACCCGGGGAGCTGTTTTTT. Residues: CASSLDLPGELFF. The entire variable domain, with the rest obtained from reference TRBV7-8 and TRBJ2-2, is as follows: GAGVSQSPRYKVAKRGQDVALRCDPISGHVSLFWYQQALGQGPEFLTYFQNEAQLDKSGLPSDRFFAERPEGSVSTLKIQRTQQEDSAVYLCASSLDLPGELFFGEGSRLTVL.

The rearrangement uses TRBV5-1 and TRBJ1-6, with no clear D. V lost 3 bases and J lost 4, with 11 bases in between. Per germline, CDR1 SGHRS and CDR2 YFSETQ. The CDR3 totals 15 residues. The CDR3 nucleotides read TGCGCCAGCAGCTCCGGAGTGGGGTATAATTCACCCCTCCACTTT. As protein: CASSSGVGYNSPLHF.

The rearrangement joins TRBV19 to TRBJ2-7; D call uncertain. Germline values: CDR1 LNHDA, CDR2 SQIVND (reference sequence). This CDR3 comprises 14 residues. With 3 bases removed from V and 0 bases from J, the gap between germline ends came to 9 bases. CDR3 region: CASSMDPSSYEQYF. The CDR3 nucleotides read TGTGCCAGTAGTATGGACCCGAGCTCCTACGAGCAGTACTTC.

This clone was observed a handful of times. This chain joins TRBV10-3 and TRBJ1-5; no definite D call. The CDR3 runs 14 residues. V dropped 5 bases and J dropped 2 bases, with 10 bases sitting between them. CDR1 is ENHRY, CDR2 SYGVKD, per germline. Written as DNA, the CDR3 is TGTGCCATCAGTCCCGGGTCAGGCAATCAGCCCCAGCATTTT. It codes for CAISPGSGNQPQHF.

The rearrangement links TRBV5-1 to TRBJ2-4; 7 nucleotides align to TRBD1. Per the germline V gene, CDR1 is SGHRS and CDR2 is YFSETQ. The V and J ends lost 5 bases and 8 bases, in that order; junction bases with no gene match: 7. CDR3 size: 13 residues. CDR3 nucleotides: TGCGCCAGCAGAAGGACAGGAGAGGACATTCAGTACTTC. Translated, it gives CASRRTGEDIQYF.

This chain's CDR3 is CASSCRDRGYEQYF. The CDR3 DNA reads TGTGCCAGCAGCTGCCGGGACAGGGGCTACGAGCAGTACTTC. The chain has TRBV21-1 and TRBJ2-7; the D call TRBD1 from the table was never checked on the DNA. TRBV21-1 is assigned pseudogene status. The CDR3 spans 14 residues.

This rearrangement joins TRBV4-3 to TRBJ2-7; D gene unclear. V lost 0 bases and J 7 bases, leaving 16 bases between the germline ends. Per germline, CDR1 LGHNA and CDR2 YSLEER. CDR3 length equals 15 residues. CDR3 nucleotide sequence: TGCGCCAGCAGCCAAGAGGGTCTCCTCAGGATGGAGCAGTACTTC. Amino acid sequence: CASSQEGLLRMEQYF.

V is TRBV29-1 and J is TRBJ2-2, with TRBD2 matching 11 bases. Germline CDR1 SQVTM, CDR2 ANQGSEA. The length of the CDR3 is 14 residues. V was clipped by 7 bases and J by 5 bases; unmatched bases: 6. CDR3 in DNA: TGCAGCGCTGGACTAGCGGGCCCAACCGGGGAGCTGTTTTTT. The encoded protein is CSAGLAGPTGELFF.

This clone was detected only once. This CDR3 is also generated by other DNA sequences in the sample. The chain couples TRBV6-6 to TRBJ2-7; unclear D gene. The CDR3 extends over 12 amino acids. The germline V gene encodes CDR1 MNHNY and CDR2 SVGAGI (reference sequence). Trimming took off 6 bases at V and 1 base at J, with 7 bases between the two ends. As DNA, the CDR3 is TGTGCCAGCAGCGGCAGTTCCTACGAGCAGTACTTC. Amino acid sequence: CASSGSSYEQYF.

The J gene is TRBJ1-2, the V gene TRBV5-1; D gene unclear. Deletions cut 0 bases from V and 6 bases from J, with 9 bases between. The germline V gene encodes CDR1 SGHRS and CDR2 YFSETQ. CDR3 length equals 13 residues. The CDR3 is CASSLVTQHGYTF. CDR3 DNA sequence: TGCGCCAGCAGCTTGGTTACTCAGCATGGCTACACCTTC.